The rows below give T cell receptor beta chains drawn from one sample of a study of T cell changes during pregnancy in multiple sclerosis. Profiling relied on immunoSEQ multiplex PCR, and the TCRdb table lists in-frame clones only, not all of them. This repertoire shows about 100,000 clones, 94% found once; its top ten account for roughly 0.9%. Sequenced here: peripheral blood, sampled before pregnancy. The receptors derive from a female donor with multiple sclerosis, enrolled in a pregnancy study. Each CDR3 is given with its conserved first and last residue. The D gene is left open where the match is weak. For some rows the clone size is stated as once, few or many, or as a class when expanded; others skip it.

J	length	D	size	V	DNA	CDR3
TRBJ2-7	15	NA	NA	TRBV6-1	TGTGCCAGCAGTCCCGGGACTGGTCTAACATACGAGCAGTACTTC	CASSPGTGLTYEQYF
TRBJ2-3	14	NA	NA	TRBV6-4	TGTGCCAGCAGTTCCGGACAGAGCACAGATACGCAGTATTTT	CASSSGQSTDTQYF
TRBJ1-3	16	TRBD1	NA	TRBV11-2	TGTGCCAGCAGCTACCGGGGGACAGGGGTTGGAAACACCATATATTTT	CASSYRGTGVGNTIYF
TRBJ2-7	19	TRBD2	NA	TRBV19	TGTGCCAGACTAGCGCTCCTTCTAGCGGGAGGGCCTAGAACCTACGAGCAGTACTTC	CARLALLLAGGPRTYEQYF
TRBJ2-3	12	NA	NA	TRBV6-1	TGTGCCAGCAGTGAGTTGCGGTCTAACTCGTATTTT	CASSELRSNSYF
TRBJ2-3	16	TRBD2	NA	TRBV7-2	TGTGCCAGCAGCTGGGGACTAGCGGGACTCATAGATACGCAGTATTTT	CASSWGLAGLIDTQYF
TRBJ2-5	16	NA	NA	TRBV7-8	TGTGCCAGCAGCTTGGGTCCGCAGGGTTGGCAAGAGACCCAGTACTTC	CASSLGPQGWQETQYF
TRBJ1-2	14	NA	NA	TRBV6-5	TGTGCCAGCAGTTACTCGGGCAGGGCCTATGGCTACACCTTC	CASSYSGRAYGYTF
TRBJ2-5	13	TRBD2	NA	TRBV4-1	TGCGCCAGCAGCAGCGGCGGGGGAAAGACCCAGTACTTC	CASSSGGGKTQYF
TRBJ1-1	13	NA	once	TRBV7-9	TGTGCCAGCAGCCTCACGCGGGACGCCGACGCTTTCTTT	CASSLTRDADAFF
TRBJ2-2	12	NA	NA	TRBV27	TGTGCCAGCAGTCGAGGGTCCGGGGAGCTGTTTTTT	CASSRGSGELFF
TRBJ2-3	14	NA	NA	TRBV13	TGTGCCAGCAAGGGCGAAGTAACAGGAGATACGCAGTATTTT	CASKGEVTGDTQYF
TRBJ2-1	19	TRBD2	NA	TRBV5-1	TGCGCCAGCAGCCGCGGGCGACTAGCGGGACAATTATCCTACAATGAGCAGTTCTTC	CASSRGRLAGQLSYNEQFF
TRBJ2-1	15	TRBD2	NA	TRBV14	TGTGCCAGCAGCCAAGTCGCTAGCGGGATTGGGGAGCAGTTCTTC	CASSQVASGIGEQFF
TRBJ2-5	13	NA	NA	TRBV19	TGTGCCAGTAGTCCCCGGGTAGGAGAGACCCAGTACTTC	CASSPRVGETQYF
TRBJ2-5	12	NA	NA	TRBV15	TGTGCCACCAGCAGAGGAGAGGAGACCCAGTACTTC	CATSRGEETQYF
TRBJ1-4	14	NA	NA	TRBV28	TGTGCCAGCAGTTTAGCGGGGGCGGGTGAAAAACTGTTTTTT	CASSLAGAGEKLFF
TRBJ2-3	14	NA	NA	TRBV6-5	TGTGCCAGCAGTTATGGATCGCAGGGAGATACGCAGTATTTT	CASSYGSQGDTQYF
TRBJ2-4	16	TRBD1	NA	TRBV5-5	TGTGCCAGCAGCTCCGACAGGGGGCTAGCCAAAAACATTCAGTACTTC	CASSSDRGLAKNIQYF
TRBJ1-1	13	NA	few	TRBV27	TGTGCCAGCAGTCCACGACAACTTATGGGAGCTTTCTTT	CASSPRQLMGAFF
TRBJ1-5	16	TRBD1	NA	TRBV6-1	TGTGCCAGCAGTGAAGCACCCGGACAGGGTGGACAGCCCCAGCATTTT	CASSEAPGQGGQPQHF
TRBJ2-2	16	NA	NA	TRBV21-1	TGTGCCAGCAGCAAAGCCAGCGGGGGGTCCACCGGGGAGCTGTTTTTT	CASSKASGGSTGELFF
TRBJ1-4	15	TRBD1	NA	TRBV2	TGTGCCAGCAGAAGACAGGGGGCTATGGGGGAAAAACTGTTTTTT	CASRRQGAMGEKLFF
TRBJ1-2	17	NA	NA	TRBV21-1	TGTGCCAGCAGCAAAGGGAACAGAGTTCTTTCTAACTATGGCTACACCTTC	CASSKGNRVLSNYGYTF
TRBJ1-5	13	NA	once	TRBV2	TGTGCCAGCCGTAGGACTCGCAATCAGCCCCAGCATTTT	CASRRTRNQPQHF
TRBJ1-5	13	NA	NA	TRBV19	TGTGCCAGTACTGTATATAGCAATCAGCCCCAGCATTTT	CASTVYSNQPQHF
TRBJ2-1	18	NA	NA	TRBV27	TGTGCCAGCAGTCCTAACCTAGAGATCCTGGGAGGTTTCCATGAGCAGTTCTTC	CASSPNLEILGGFHEQFF
TRBJ2-2	19	TRBD2	once	TRBV7-6	TGTGCCAGCAGCAGACGCCGGCGACTAGCGGGTAGAGGCACCGGGGAGCTGTTTTTT	CASSRRRRLAGRGTGELFF
TRBJ1-4	15	NA	NA	TRBV4-2	TGTGCCAGCAGCCAAGGGGGGGGCACTAATGAAAAACTGTTTTTT	CASSQGGGTNEKLFF
TRBJ2-7	14	TRBD1	NA	TRBV18	TGTGCCAGCTCACCCAACAGGGGGGTAGGAGAGCAGTACTTC	CASSPNRGVGEQYF
TRBJ2-7	13	TRBD2	NA	TRBV19	TGTGCCAGTTCCCCGGGAGGGCCTTACGAGCAGTACTTC	CASSPGGPYEQYF
TRBJ2-1	17	NA	NA	TRBV7-9	TGTGCCAGCAGCTCCTCAAAGGCGGGGCAGAACTACAATGAGCAGTTCTTC	CASSSSKAGQNYNEQFF
TRBJ2-7	13	NA	few	TRBV6-1	TGTGCCAGCAGTGAAGGGACATCCTACGAGCAGTACTTC	CASSEGTSYEQYF
TRBJ2-1	18	TRBD2	NA	TRBV7-9	TGTGCCAGCAGCTTAGCGAGACTAGCGGAAAGCTCCTACAATGAGCAGTTCTTC	CASSLARLAESSYNEQFF
TRBJ1-1	14	NA	NA	TRBV19	TGTGCCAGTAGTCCTGGGAGGACGAACACTGAAGCTTTCTTT	CASSPGRTNTEAFF
TRBJ2-2	16	TRBD1	NA	TRBV7-9	TGTGCCAGCAGCCCATACGGGACAGGGGTCACCGGGGAGCTGTTTTTT	CASSPYGTGVTGELFF
TRBJ1-2	13	NA	NA	TRBV11-3	TGTGCCCCCAGGGATCGGTTGGTCTATGGCTACACCTTC	CAPRDRLVYGYTF
TRBJ2-7	16	TRBD1	NA	TRBV19	TGTGCCAGTAGTATTCGCTTGGGACAGAGAAGCTACGAGCAGTACTTC	CASSIRLGQRSYEQYF
TRBJ2-7	15	TRBD1	NA	TRBV5-8	TGTGCCAGCAACCCCAGGGGGCAGCTTTACTACGAGCAGTACTTC	CASNPRGQLYYEQYF
TRBJ2-1	15	NA	NA	TRBV19	TGTGCCAGTAGTATTTACGGGGGATCCTACAATGAGCAGTTCTTC	CASSIYGGSYNEQFF
TRBJ1-1	14	TRBD1	once	TRBV4-1	TGCGCCAGCAGCCCCGACAGGGGCGACACTGAAGCTTTCTTT	CASSPDRGDTEAFF